This TCR beta chain was sequenced during a study of CD4 T cells in relation to SARS-CoV-2 and coronaviruses. Study-level background: ViraFEST: approximately ten-day antigen culture of PBMCs, then TCR beta CDR3 sequencing. The HLA restriction of the shared crossreactive spike epitopes was mapped.

Deletions cut 1 base from V and 11 bases from J, with 21 bases between. This CDR3 has 16 residues. Germline assignment: CDR1 MGHRA and CDR2 YSYEKL. CD4+ T cells from unexposed donors were obtained before the COVID-19 pandemic (2011-2018). The cells were cultured for about ten days before CD4+ T cells were isolated. As cell numbers allowed, unexposed-donor CD4+ T cells faced SARS-CoV-2 S/N and four cold-coronavirus spikes. PBMCs were plated at fewer than 2.5 million per well in IL-2-containing medium. Measured with immunoSEQ multiplex PCR; TCRdb has only the in-frame clones, and not every one. This sample has more than 25,000 clones, with 78% found just once. Comment on this clone: Its antigen is undetermined.

Sequenced material: CD4+ T cells from PBMCs, cultured in vitro. This receptor was obtained from a human donor in good health. V is TRBV4-1 and J is TRBJ1-5; D perhaps matches TRBD1 (6 bases). CDR3 in amino acids: CASSQGETKGGAAQHF. CDR3 sequence (DNA): TGCGCCAGCAGCCAAGGGGAGACAAAGGGGGGGGCGGCCCAGCATTTT.